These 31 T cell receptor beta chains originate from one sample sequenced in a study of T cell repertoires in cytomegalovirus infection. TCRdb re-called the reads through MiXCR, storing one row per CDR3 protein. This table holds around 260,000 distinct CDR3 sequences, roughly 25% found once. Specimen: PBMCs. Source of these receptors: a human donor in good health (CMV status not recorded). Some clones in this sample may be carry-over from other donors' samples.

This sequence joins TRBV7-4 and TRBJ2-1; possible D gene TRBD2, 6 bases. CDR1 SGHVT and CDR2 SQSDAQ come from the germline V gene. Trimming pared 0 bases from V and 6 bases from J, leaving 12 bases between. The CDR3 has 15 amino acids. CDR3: CASSLAEGRANEQFF. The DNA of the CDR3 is TGTGCCAGCAGCTTAGCGGAGGGACGGGCCAATGAGCAGTTCTTC.

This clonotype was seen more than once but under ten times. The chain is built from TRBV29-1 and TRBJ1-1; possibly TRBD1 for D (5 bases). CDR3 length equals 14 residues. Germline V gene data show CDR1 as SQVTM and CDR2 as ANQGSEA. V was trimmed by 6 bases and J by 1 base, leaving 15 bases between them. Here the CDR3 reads CSVRPGTENTEAFF. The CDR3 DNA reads TGCAGCGTGCGTCCCGGGACGGAGAACACTGAAGCTTTCTTT.

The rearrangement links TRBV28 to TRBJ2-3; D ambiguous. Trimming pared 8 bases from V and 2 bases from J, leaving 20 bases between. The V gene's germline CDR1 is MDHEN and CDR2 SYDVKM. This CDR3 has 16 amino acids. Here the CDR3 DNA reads TGTGCCAGCTCTTACCACGGGCCAGGAGTCACAGATACGCAGTATTTT. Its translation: CASSYHGPGVTDTQYF. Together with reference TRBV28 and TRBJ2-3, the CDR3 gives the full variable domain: DVKVTQSSRYLVKRTGEKVFLECVQDMDHENMFWYRQDPGLGLRLIYFSYDVKMKEKGDIPEGYSVSREKKERFSLILESASTNQTSMYLCASSYHGPGVTDTQYFGPGTRLTVL.

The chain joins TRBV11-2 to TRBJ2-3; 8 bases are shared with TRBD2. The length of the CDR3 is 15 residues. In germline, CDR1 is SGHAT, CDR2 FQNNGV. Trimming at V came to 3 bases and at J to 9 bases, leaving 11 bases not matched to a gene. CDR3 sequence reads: CASSLGLGPVGTQYF. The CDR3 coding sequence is TGTGCCAGCAGCTTGGGACTAGGCCCCGTAGGCACGCAGTATTTT.

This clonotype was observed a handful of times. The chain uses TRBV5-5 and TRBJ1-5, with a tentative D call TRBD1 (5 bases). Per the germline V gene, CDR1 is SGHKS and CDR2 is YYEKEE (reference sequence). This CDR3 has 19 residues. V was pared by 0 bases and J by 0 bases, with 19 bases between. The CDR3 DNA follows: TGTGCCAGCAGCTTGGGGCACGGGCCGGGACGCGATAGCAATCAGCCCCAGCATTTT. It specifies CASSLGHGPGRDSNQPQHF.

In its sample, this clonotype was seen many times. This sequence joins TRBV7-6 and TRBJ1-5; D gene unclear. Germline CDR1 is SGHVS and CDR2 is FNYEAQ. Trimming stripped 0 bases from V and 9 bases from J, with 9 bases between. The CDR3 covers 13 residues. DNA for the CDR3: TGTGCCAGCAGCTTAGCGGAGGGTGGGCCCCAGCATTTT. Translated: CASSLAEGGPQHF. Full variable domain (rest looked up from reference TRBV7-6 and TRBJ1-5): GAGVSQSPRYKVTKRGQDVALRCDPISGHVSLYWYRQALGQGPEFLTYFNYEAQQDKSGLPNDRFSAERPEGSISTLTIQRTEQRDSAMYRCASSLAEGGPQHFGDGTRLSIL.

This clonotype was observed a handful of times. The CDR3 here is CASSLEGTENSPLHF. In DNA form, the CDR3 reads TGTGCCAGCAGCTTAGAAGGGACAGAGAATTCACCCCTCCACTTT. The chain carries TRBV7-2 and TRBJ1-6, with 7 bases matching TRBD1. The trim removed 1 base at V and 7 bases at J, leaving 4 bases unmatched. The length of the CDR3 is 15 residues. CDR1 and CDR2 from the germline V gene are SGHTA and FQGNSA.

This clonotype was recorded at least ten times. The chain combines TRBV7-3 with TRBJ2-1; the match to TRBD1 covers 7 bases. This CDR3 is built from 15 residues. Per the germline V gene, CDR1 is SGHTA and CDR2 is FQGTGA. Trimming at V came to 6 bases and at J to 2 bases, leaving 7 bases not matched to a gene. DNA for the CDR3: TGTGCCAGCAGTGGTACAGGGGACCCCTACAATGAGCAGTTCTTC. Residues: CASSGTGDPYNEQFF.

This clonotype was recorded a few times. For the CDR3, the DNA is TGCAGTGCTAGTGGCCTGGGGATGAACACTGAAGCTTTCTTT. Translated, it gives CSASGLGMNTEAFF. This rearrangement joins TRBV20-1 to TRBJ1-1, with no clear D. The CDR3 loop spans 14 amino acids. CDR1 and CDR2 from the germline V gene are DFQATT and SNEGSKA (reference sequence). The V gene lost 3 bases and the J gene lost 0 bases, with 11 bases spanning the gap.

The CDR3 DNA reads as TGTGCCATCAGGGATACAGGGAAGAGGACCTACGAGCAGTACTTC. Encoded protein: CAIRDTGKRTYEQYF. J is TRBJ2-7 and V is TRBV10-3; tentatively, D is TRBD1 (6 bases). Trimming pared 6 bases from V and 2 bases from J, leaving 17 bases between. The length of the CDR3 is 15 residues. Germline CDR1 is ENHRY and CDR2 is SYGVKD.

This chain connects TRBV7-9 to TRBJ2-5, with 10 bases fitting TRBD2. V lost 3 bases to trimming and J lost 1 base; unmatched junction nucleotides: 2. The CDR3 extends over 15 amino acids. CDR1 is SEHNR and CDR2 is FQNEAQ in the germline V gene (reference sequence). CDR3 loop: CASSFVAGGQETQYF. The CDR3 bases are TGTGCCAGCAGCTTCGTAGCGGGGGGCCAAGAGACCCAGTACTTC.

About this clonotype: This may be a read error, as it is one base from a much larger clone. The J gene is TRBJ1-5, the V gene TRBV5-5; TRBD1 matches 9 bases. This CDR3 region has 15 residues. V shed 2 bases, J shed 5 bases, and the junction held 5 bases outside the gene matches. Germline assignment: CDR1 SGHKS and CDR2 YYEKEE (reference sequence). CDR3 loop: CASSLTGGMDQPQHF. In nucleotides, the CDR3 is TGTGCCAGCAGCTTAACAGGGGGCATGGATCAGCCCCAGCATTTT. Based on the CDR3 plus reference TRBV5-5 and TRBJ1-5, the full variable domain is DAGVTQSPTHLIKTRGQQVTLRCSPISGHKSVSWYQQVLGQGPQFIFQYYEKEERGRGNFPDRFSARQFPNYSSELNVNALLLGDSALYLCASSLTGGMDQPQHFGDGTRLSIL.

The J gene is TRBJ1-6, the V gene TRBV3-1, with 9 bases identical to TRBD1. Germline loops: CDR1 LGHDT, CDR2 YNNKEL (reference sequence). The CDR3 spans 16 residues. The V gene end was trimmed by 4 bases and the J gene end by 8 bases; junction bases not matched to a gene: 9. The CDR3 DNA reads TGTGCCAGCAGCCCCGGACAGGGGAGCTTTTATTCACCCCTCCACTTT. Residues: CASSPGQGSFYSPLHF.

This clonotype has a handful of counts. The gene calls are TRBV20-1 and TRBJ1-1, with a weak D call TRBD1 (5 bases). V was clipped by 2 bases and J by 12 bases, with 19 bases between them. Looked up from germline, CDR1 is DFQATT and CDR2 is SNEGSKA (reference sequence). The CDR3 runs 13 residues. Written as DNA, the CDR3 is TGCAGTGCTAGAAGGGGTGGCAGGGAAAAAACTTTCTTT. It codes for CSARRGGREKTFF.

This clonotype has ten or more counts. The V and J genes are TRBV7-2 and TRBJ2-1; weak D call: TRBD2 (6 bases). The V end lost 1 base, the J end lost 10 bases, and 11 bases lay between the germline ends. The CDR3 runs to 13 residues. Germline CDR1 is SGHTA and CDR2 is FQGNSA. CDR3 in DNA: TGTGCCAGCAGCTTAGATCGTCGGGGGGAGCAGTTCTTC. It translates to CASSLDRRGEQFF. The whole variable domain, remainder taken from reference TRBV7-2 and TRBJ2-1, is GAGVSQSPSNKVTEKGKDVELRCDPISGHTALYWYRQSLGQGLEFLIYFQGNSAPDKSGLPSDRFSAERTGGSVSTLTIQRTQQEDSAVYLCASSLDRRGEQFFGPGTRLTVL.

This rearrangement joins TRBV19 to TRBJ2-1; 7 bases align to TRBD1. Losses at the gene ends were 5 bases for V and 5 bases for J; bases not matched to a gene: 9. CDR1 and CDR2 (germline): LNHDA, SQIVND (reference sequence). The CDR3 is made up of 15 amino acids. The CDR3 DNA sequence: TGTGCCAGTAGTCTGCCGTGGACAGGCAACAATGAGCAGTTCTTC. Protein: CASSLPWTGNNEQFF.

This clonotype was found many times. As DNA, the CDR3 is TGTGCCTTCGACCAGGACCACAATGAGCAGTTCTTC. Amino acids: CAFDQDHNEQFF. This chain links TRBV7-2 with TRBJ2-1; D remains ambiguous. This CDR3 region has 12 residues. The germline CDR1 and CDR2 sequences are SGHTA and FQGNSA. Trimming removed 11 bases at V and 5 bases at J, with 13 bases between.

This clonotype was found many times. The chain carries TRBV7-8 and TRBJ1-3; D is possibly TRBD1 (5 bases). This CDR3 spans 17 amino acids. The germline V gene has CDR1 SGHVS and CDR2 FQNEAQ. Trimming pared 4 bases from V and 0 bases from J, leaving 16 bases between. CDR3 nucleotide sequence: TGTGCCAGCAGCTCTGGCCTCGGGGCACACTCTGGAAACACCATATATTTT. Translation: CASSSGLGAHSGNTIYF.

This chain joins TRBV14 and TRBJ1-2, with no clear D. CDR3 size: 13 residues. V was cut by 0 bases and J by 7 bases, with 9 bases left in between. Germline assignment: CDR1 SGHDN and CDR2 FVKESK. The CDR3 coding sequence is TGTGCCAGCAGCCAAGATAAGACGTCTGGCTACACCTTC. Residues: CASSQDKTSGYTF.

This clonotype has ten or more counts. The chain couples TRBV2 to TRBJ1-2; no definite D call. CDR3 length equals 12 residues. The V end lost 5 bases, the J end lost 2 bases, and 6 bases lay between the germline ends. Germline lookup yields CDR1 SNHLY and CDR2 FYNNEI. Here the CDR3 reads CASSSRNYGYTF. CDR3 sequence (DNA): TGTGCCAGCAGTTCTAGGAACTATGGCTACACCTTC.

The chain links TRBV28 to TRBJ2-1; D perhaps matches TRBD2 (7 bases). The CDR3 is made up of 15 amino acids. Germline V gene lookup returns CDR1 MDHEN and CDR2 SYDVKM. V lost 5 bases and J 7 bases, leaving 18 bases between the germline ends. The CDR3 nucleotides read TGTGCCAGCAGTCCTCCAGAGGGGGGGAGGAATGAGCAGTTCTTC. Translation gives CASSPPEGGRNEQFF.

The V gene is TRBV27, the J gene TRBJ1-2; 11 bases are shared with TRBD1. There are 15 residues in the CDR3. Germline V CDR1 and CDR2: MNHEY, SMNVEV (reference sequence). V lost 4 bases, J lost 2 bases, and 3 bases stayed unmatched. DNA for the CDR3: TGTGCCAGCAGTTCCCGGGACAGGGGGAACTATGGCTACACCTTC. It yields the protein CASSSRDRGNYGYTF.

This chain's CDR3 is CATSFNTHMNTEAFF. The CDR3 DNA reads as TGTGCCACCTCGTTTAACACCCACATGAACACTGAAGCTTTCTTT. The rearrangement joins TRBV2 to TRBJ1-1; D not certain. Germline lookup yields CDR1 SNHLY and CDR2 FYNNEI. This CDR3 contains 15 residues. Trimming left V 10 bases short and J 0 bases short, with 18 bases between.

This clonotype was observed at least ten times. CDR3 DNA: TGTGCCAGCAGTTTGGGTAGCGGGAATACGCAGTATTTT. Translating it yields CASSLGSGNTQYF. The chain uses TRBV6-2 or TRBV6-3 and TRBJ2-3; 8 nucleotides line up with TRBD2. Trimming cost V 4 bases and J 7 bases; bases outside gene matches: 4. The length of the CDR3 is 13 residues. The germline gives CDR1 MNHEY, CDR2 SVGEGT.

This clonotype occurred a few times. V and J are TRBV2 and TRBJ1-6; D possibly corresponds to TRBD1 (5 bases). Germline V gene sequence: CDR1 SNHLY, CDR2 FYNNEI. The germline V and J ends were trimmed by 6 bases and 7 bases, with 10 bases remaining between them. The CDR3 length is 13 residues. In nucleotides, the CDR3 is TGTGCCAGCAGGCCAGGGCGGAATTCACCCCTCCACTTT. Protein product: CASRPGRNSPLHF.

The CDR3 nucleotides read TGTGCCTCCACCCCGACCGGGTTAGGGAACACTGAAGCTTTCTTT. Protein: CASTPTGLGNTEAFF. The chain couples TRBV6-5 to TRBJ1-1; no firm D call. The germline V and J ends were trimmed by 11 bases and 1 base, with 20 bases remaining between them. Germline CDR1 reads MNHEY; CDR2 reads SVGAGI. The CDR3 covers 15 residues.

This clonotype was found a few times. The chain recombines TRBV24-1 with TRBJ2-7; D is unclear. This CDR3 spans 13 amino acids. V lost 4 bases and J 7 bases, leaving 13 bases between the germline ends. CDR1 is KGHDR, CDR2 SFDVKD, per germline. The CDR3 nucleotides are TGTGCCACCAGTGACCCAAGTGGGCTAGAGCAGTACTTC. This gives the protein CATSDPSGLEQYF.

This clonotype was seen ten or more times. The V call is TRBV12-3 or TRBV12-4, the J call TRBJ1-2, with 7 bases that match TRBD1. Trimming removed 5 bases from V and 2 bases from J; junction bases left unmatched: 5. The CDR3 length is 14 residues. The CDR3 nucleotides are TGTGCCAGCAGTCCCCTACAGGGGAACTATGGCTACACCTTC. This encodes CASSPLQGNYGYTF.

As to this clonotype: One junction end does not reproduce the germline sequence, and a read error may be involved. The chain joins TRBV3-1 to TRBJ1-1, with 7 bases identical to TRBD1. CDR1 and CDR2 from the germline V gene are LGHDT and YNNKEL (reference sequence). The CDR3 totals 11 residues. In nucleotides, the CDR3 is TGTGCCAGCAGCTCGGACAGGCCGAAGATCTTT. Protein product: CASSSDRPKIF.

CDR3 sequence (DNA): TGTGCCAGTAGTATTTATGGGGAAGGACAGCCCCAGCATTTT. Its translation: CASSIYGEGQPQHF. The rearrangement joins TRBV19 to TRBJ1-5; D is uncertain. The germline V and J ends were trimmed by 3 bases and 7 bases, with 13 bases remaining between them. This CDR3 contains 14 residues. Germline-derived CDR1 and CDR2 are LNHDA and SQIVND (reference sequence).

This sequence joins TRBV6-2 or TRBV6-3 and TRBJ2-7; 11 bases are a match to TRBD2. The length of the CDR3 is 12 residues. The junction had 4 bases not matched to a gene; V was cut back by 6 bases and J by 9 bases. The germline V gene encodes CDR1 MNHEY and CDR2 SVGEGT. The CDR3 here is CASRTSGTVQYF. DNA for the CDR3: TGTGCCAGCAGGACTAGCGGGACTGTGCAGTACTTC.